These 16 T cell receptor beta chains were sequenced from one sample in a study of a mutant IDH1 vaccine in newly diagnosed glioma (dated by TCRdb to 2020 to 2022). Read against the paper, the sample's time point label means: week 47, end of study. Each vaccine dose was 300 ug of a 20-mer mutant IDH1 peptide in Montanide, given subcutaneously with topical imiquimod. Library creation used the immunoSEQ multiplex PCR assay. TCRdb stores this immuneACCESS table with in-frame sequences only. Part of the clones is absent; in the studies checked, under half of the shortfall reflects unresolved V genes, and no reason is known for the rest. This sample holds more than 30,000 clones; 75% to 95% were observed only once. The ten largest clones add up to around 5.1% of the sample. These TCRs are of unknown antigen specificity. Sample: PBMCs, taken from a glioma patient whose treatment included an IDH1 peptide vaccine. Receptors originate from a woman aged 40-49 years with glioma.

The V and J genes are TRBV10-3 and TRBJ1-1; the D gene is possibly TRBD1 (5 bases). Germline lookup yields CDR1 ENHRY and CDR2 SYGVKD. V lost 0 bases and J lost 1, with 12 bases in between. The CDR3 runs 16 residues. The CDR3 DNA reads TGTGCCATCAGTGAGTCGTTGGGCAGGGCGAACACTGAAGCTTTCTTT. Its protein product is CAISESLGRANTEAFF.

In this sample, this clone turned up a few times. The chain recombines TRBV7-2 with TRBJ1-2; no definite D call. The germline gives CDR1 SGHTA, CDR2 FQGNSA. This CDR3 has 12 residues. V was clipped by 5 bases and J by 7 bases, with 11 bases between them. CDR3 amino acids: CASSHDLRGYTF. CDR3 bases: TGTGCCAGCAGCCACGACTTGCGTGGCTACACCTTC.

V and J are TRBV29-1 and TRBJ1-2; 7 bases line up with TRBD1. This CDR3 spans 12 amino acids. Germline V gene sequence: CDR1 SQVTM, CDR2 ANQGSEA. Germline trimming cut 5 bases from V and 4 bases from J; bases unmatched to any gene: 4. The CDR3 DNA follows: TGCAGCGTTCCTGGACAGGCCTATGGCTACACCTTC. Protein sequence: CSVPGQAYGYTF. The whole variable domain, filled in from reference TRBV29-1 and TRBJ1-2, reads SAVISQKPSRDICQRGTSLTIQCQVDSQVTMMFWYRQQPGQSLTLIATANQGSEATYESGFVIDKFPISRPNLTFSTLTVSNMSPEDSSIYLCSVPGQAYGYTFGSGTRLTVV.

For this clone: One end of the junction is discordant with germline, which a read error may explain. The chain joins TRBV6-1 to TRBJ1-2; D may be TRBD1 (6 bases). CDR3 size: 13 residues. Germline assignment: CDR1 MNHNS and CDR2 SASEGT. CDR3 nucleotides: TGTGCCAGCAGGAAGACAGGTAACTCTGGCTACACCTTC. Translating it yields CASRKTGNSGYTF.

V gene TRBV5-1 combines with J gene TRBJ1-1, with TRBD1 as a possible D gene (5 bases). Germline CDR1 reads SGHRS; CDR2 reads YFSETQ. The CDR3 extends over 11 amino acids. V was pared by 1 base and J by 8 bases, with 6 bases between. CDR3 in amino acids: CASSLWGEAFF. The CDR3 DNA follows: TGCGCCAGCAGCTTGTGGGGCGAAGCTTTCTTT. The full variable domain, rest sourced from reference TRBV5-1 and TRBJ1-1, is KAGVTQTPRYLIKTRGQQVTLSCSPISGHRSVSWYQQTPGQGLQFLFEYFSETQRNKGNFPGRFSGRQFSNSRSEMNVSTLELGDSALYLCASSLWGEAFFGQGTRLTVV.

The V and J genes are TRBV29-1 and TRBJ1-4, with 7 bases lining up with TRBD1. The CDR3 runs to 14 residues. From germline, CDR1 is SQVTM and CDR2 ANQGSEA. Trimming cost V 5 bases and J 3 bases; bases outside gene matches: 6. CDR3 nucleotide sequence: TGCAGCGTTTTACCTCAGGGGGCTAATGAAAAACTGTTTTTT. Translated: CSVLPQGANEKLFF.

This chain connects TRBV28 to TRBJ2-7, with TRBD1 identical over 10 bases. V was pared by 3 bases and J by 1 base, with 6 bases of the junction left unmatched. Germline lookup yields CDR1 MDHEN and CDR2 SYDVKM. CDR3 length: 16 amino acids. DNA for the CDR3: TGTGCCAGCAGTTTCCCCATGGGACAGGGGTCCTACGAGCAGTACTTC. Translated: CASSFPMGQGSYEQYF.

This sequence joins TRBV4-2 and TRBJ1-4; no clear D. V lost 2 bases to trimming and J lost 8 bases, with 12 bases between them. Germline CDR1 LGHNA, CDR2 YNFKEQ. This CDR3 has 14 amino acids. The CDR3 protein is CASSQPEGGEKLFF. For the CDR3, the DNA is TGTGCCAGCAGCCAACCTGAAGGTGGGGAAAAACTGTTTTTT.

The V gene is TRBV2, the J gene TRBJ1-6; no firm D call. Trimming shortened V by 0 bases and J by 13 bases, and 13 bases separated the two germline ends. CDR1 is SNHLY, CDR2 FYNNEI, per germline. This CDR3 spans 14 amino acids. As DNA, the CDR3 is TGTGCCAGCAGTGAAGCCCGACGAACCTATCCCCTCCACTTT. It yields the protein CASSEARRTYPLHF.

This chain links TRBV14 with TRBJ1-1, with 7 bases lining up with TRBD1. This CDR3 comprises 15 residues. V trimming: 1 base; J trimming: 6 bases; junction bases outside the gene matches: 8. Germline CDR1 SGHDN, CDR2 FVKESK. CDR3 nucleotide sequence: TGTGCCAGCAGCCAAGGACAGGGAATTGGGCCTGAAGCTTTCTTT. It yields the protein CASSQGQGIGPEAFF.

This chain joins TRBV29-1 and TRBJ2-2, with a weak D call TRBD2 (5 bases). Between the trimmed V and J ends, which lost 6 bases and 3 bases, there was a span of 8 bases. This CDR3 is built from 12 residues. Germline values: CDR1 SQVTM, CDR2 ANQGSEA. CDR3 bases: TGCAGCGTAGAGCGGCACACCGGGGAGCTGTTTTTT. Translation gives CSVERHTGELFF.

The gene calls are TRBV27 and TRBJ1-5, with a possible D match to TRBD1 (5 bases). CDR1 and CDR2 (germline): MNHEY, SMNVEV (reference sequence). Trimming pared 0 bases from V and 5 bases from J, leaving 8 bases between. The CDR3 contains 14 residues. CDR3: CASSLSPGHQPQHF. The CDR3 nucleotides are TGTGCCAGCAGTTTATCGCCAGGGCATCAGCCCCAGCATTTT.

This chain joins TRBV7-8 and TRBJ2-3; D is perhaps TRBD1 (5 bases). Trimming removed 0 bases from V and 5 bases from J, with 12 bases in between. The V gene's germline CDR1 is SGHVS and CDR2 FQNEAQ. The CDR3 loop spans 15 amino acids. CDR3 sequence reads: CASSLAPAQGDTQYF. CDR3 DNA sequence: TGTGCCAGCAGCTTAGCTCCAGCCCAGGGAGATACGCAGTATTTT.

The rearrangement links TRBV5-6 to TRBJ1-2, with D hard to call. CDR3 length: 14 residues. The V end was cut by 3 bases, the J end by 4 bases, with 13 bases between. From germline, CDR1 is SGHDT and CDR2 YYEEEE. CDR3 bases: TGTGCCAGCAGCTATGATAACACCCTCTATGGCTACACCTTC. This sequence encodes CASSYDNTLYGYTF.

The rearrangement joins TRBV6-6 to TRBJ1-5; no firm D call. V was pared by 8 bases and J by 6 bases, with 14 bases between. The CDR3 consists of 13 residues. The V gene's germline CDR1 is MNHNY and CDR2 SVGAGI (reference sequence). The CDR3 DNA is TGTGCCAGCGGATACTTGGACCTTCAGCCCCAGCATTTT. Translated, it gives CASGYLDLQPQHF.

The chain uses TRBV5-5 and TRBJ2-5; 10 nucleotides align to TRBD2. J was trimmed by 1 base and V by 3 bases; bases with no gene match: 9. CDR1 is SGHKS and CDR2 is YYEKEE in the germline V gene (reference sequence). The CDR3 totals 17 residues. CDR3 sequence (DNA): TGTGCCAGCAGCTGGAGCGCTAGCGGGGGAAGCCAAGAGACCCAGTACTTC. Translating gives CASSWSASGGSQETQYF.